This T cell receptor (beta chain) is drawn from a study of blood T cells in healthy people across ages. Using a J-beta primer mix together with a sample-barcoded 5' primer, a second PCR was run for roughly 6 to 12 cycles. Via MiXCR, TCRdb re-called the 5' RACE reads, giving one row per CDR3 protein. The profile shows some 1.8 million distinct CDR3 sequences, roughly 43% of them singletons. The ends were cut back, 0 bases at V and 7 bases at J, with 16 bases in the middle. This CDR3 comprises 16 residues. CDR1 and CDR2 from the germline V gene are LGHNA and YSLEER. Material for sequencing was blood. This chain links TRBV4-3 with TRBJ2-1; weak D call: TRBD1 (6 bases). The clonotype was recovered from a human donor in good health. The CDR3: CASSQDVGAQTNEQFF. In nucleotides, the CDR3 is TGCGCCAGCAGCCAAGACGTGGGGGCGCAGACGAATGAGCAGTTCTTC.